The 18 T cell receptor beta chains presented below share a single source sample, sequenced in a study of cytomegalovirus exposure and HLA in healthy donors. The PCR contained 60 Vbeta and 13 Jbeta primers. Sequencing was performed with immunoSEQ multiplex PCR; in TCRdb, only in-frame clones are kept and a portion is missing. The data hold some 96,000 clones, with roughly 80% observed a single time. The sequencing sample was made of PBMCs. The receptors derive from a man aged 35 to 55 in good health and CMV-seronegative.

This chain joins TRBV2 and TRBJ2-1; D remains unclear. The CDR3 contains 12 residues. Per the germline V gene, CDR1 is SNHLY and CDR2 is FYNNEI. The V end was cut by 6 bases, the J end by 9 bases, with 12 bases between. CDR3 sequence reads: CASRPIGREQFF. The DNA for the CDR3 is TGTGCCAGCAGGCCAATCGGTCGTGAGCAGTTCTTC. Together with reference TRBV2 and TRBJ2-1, the CDR3 gives the full variable domain: EPEVTQTPSHQVTQMGQEVILRCVPISNHLYFYWYRQILGQKVEFLVSFYNNEISEKSEIFDDQFSVERPDGSNFTLKIRSTKLEDSAMYFCASRPIGREQFFGPGTRLTVL.

The V and J genes are TRBV29-1 and TRBJ1-1; D gene unclear. Germline loops: CDR1 SQVTM, CDR2 ANQGSEA. The ends were cut back, 4 bases at V and 0 bases at J, with 15 bases in the middle. The CDR3 sequence is 15 residues long. In DNA, the CDR3 is TGCAGCGTTGGGGAGCCGGGCCTTATGAACACTGAAGCTTTCTTT. Translation gives CSVGEPGLMNTEAFF.

This clone appeared a few times. The rearrangement links TRBV29-1 to TRBJ2-1, with 10 bases aligning to TRBD2. CDR3 length: 16 residues. CDR1 is SQVTM and CDR2 is ANQGSEA in the germline V gene. Unmatched junction bases numbered 10, after V lost 6 bases and J lost 2 bases. This CDR3 reads CSVSPYTSGTYNEQFF. The CDR3 coding sequence is TGCAGCGTCTCCCCCTATACTAGCGGGACCTACAATGAGCAGTTCTTC.

The chain uses TRBV19 and TRBJ2-6, with 8 bases fitting TRBD1. After removal of 6 bases from V and 4 bases from J, the junction contained 11 bases not matched to a gene. Germline V CDR1 and CDR2: LNHDA, SQIVND (reference sequence). This CDR3 is built from 17 residues. CDR3 DNA sequence: TGTGCCAGTAGCTGGGGGCAGGGGGCTTCCGGGGCCAACGTCCTGACTTTC. Protein: CASSWGQGASGANVLTF.

This clone was seen more than once but under ten times. The chain recombines TRBV4-2 with TRBJ1-1, with D possibly being TRBD1 (6 bases). Trimming took off 0 bases at V and 3 bases at J, with 8 bases between the two ends. Per germline, CDR1 LGHNA and CDR2 YNFKEQ. There are 14 residues in the CDR3. The CDR3 here is CASSQDRGDTEAFF. CDR3 coding DNA: TGTGCCAGCAGCCAAGACAGGGGAGACACTGAAGCTTTCTTT.

This clone was seen a few times. V gene TRBV6-5 combines with J gene TRBJ1-3, with no clear D. The germline CDR1 and CDR2 sequences are MNHEY and SVGAGI. Trimming pared 4 bases from V and 4 bases from J, leaving 11 bases between. CDR3 length equals 14 residues. The CDR3 region has the DNA TGTGCCAGCAGTTCCCCCCCGTCCGGAAACACCATATATTTT. Its translation: CASSSPPSGNTIYF.

The chain couples TRBV28 to TRBJ1-1; D not certain. CDR3 size: 14 residues. Germline-derived CDR1 and CDR2 are MDHEN and SYDVKM. V shed 1 base and J shed 6 bases, with 12 bases lying between them. In DNA, the CDR3 is TGTGCCAGCAGTTTATCCCGGCGCGGGTCTGAAGCTTTCTTT. This codes for CASSLSRRGSEAFF.

The J gene is TRBJ2-1, the V gene TRBV4-2; D is unclear. Trimming took off 3 bases at V and 8 bases at J, with 20 bases between the two ends. Germline loops: CDR1 LGHNA, CDR2 YNFKEQ. CDR3 size: 16 residues. CDR3 sequence (DNA): TGTGCCAGCAGCCATGGGTATGGGCTTAGTAACGATGAGCAGTTCTTC. It yields the protein CASSHGYGLSNDEQFF.

The chain employs TRBV6-6 and TRBJ2-5, with D tentatively TRBD2 (5 bases). The V and J ends lost 4 bases and 5 bases respectively, with 17 bases between them. CDR1 and CDR2 (germline): MNHNY, SVGAGI (reference sequence). CDR3 length: 15 amino acids. The CDR3 reads CASSSYEGSVETQYF. As DNA, the CDR3 is TGTGCCAGCAGTTCTTACGAGGGCTCAGTGGAGACCCAGTACTTC.

This chain connects TRBV7-9 to TRBJ1-6; the D gene is possibly TRBD1 (5 bases). The length of the CDR3 is 14 residues. Germline V gene data show CDR1 as SEHNR and CDR2 as FQNEAQ (reference sequence). The V end was cut by 6 bases, the J end by 9 bases, with 15 bases between. CDR3 coding DNA: TGTGCCAGCAGTTTCGGCCAGGGAGGTTCACCCCTCCACTTT. It codes for CASSFGQGGSPLHF.

The chain employs TRBV6-4 and TRBJ1-6, with D unresolved. From germline, CDR1 is MRHNA and CDR2 SNTAGT. The V end was cut by 0 bases, the J end by 4 bases, with 4 bases between. The CDR3 contains 14 residues. The CDR3 coding sequence is TGTGCCAGCAGTGACTCAGAGTATAATTCACCCCTCCACTTT. This sequence encodes CASSDSEYNSPLHF.

The genes are TRBV6-6 and TRBJ2-5; perhaps TRBD1 as D (6 bases). The CDR3 consists of 13 residues. CDR1 and CDR2 from the germline V gene are MNHNY and SVGAGI (reference sequence). V lost 6 bases and J 2 bases, leaving 10 bases between the germline ends. DNA for the CDR3: TGTGCCAGCAGCGGACAGCCACAAGAGACCCAGTACTTC. Translation: CASSGQPQETQYF.

This clone has a handful of counts. This chain connects TRBV7-2 to TRBJ2-2; 9 bases agree with TRBD2. The CDR3 is 18 residues long. Trimming cost V 5 bases and J 0 bases; bases outside gene matches: 10. Germline loops: CDR1 SGHTA, CDR2 FQGNSA. In DNA, the CDR3 is TGTGCCAGCAGCCGAGGGACTAGCAGCCCCGCGAACACCGGGGAGCTGTTTTTT. As protein: CASSRGTSSPANTGELFF.

The chain couples TRBV4-2 to TRBJ2-3, with 8 bases lining up with TRBD1. CDR1 and CDR2 (germline): LGHNA, YNFKEQ. This CDR3 has 15 residues. The trim removed 2 bases at V and 4 bases at J, leaving 5 bases unmatched. Here the CDR3 reads CASSQQTGGPDTQYF. Written as DNA, the CDR3 is TGTGCCAGCAGCCAACAAACAGGGGGGCCAGATACGCAGTATTTT.

CDR3 bases: TGTGCCACCAGCAGAGGTCGGGACAGTTACTACAATGAGCAGTTCTTC. It specifies CATSRGRDSYYNEQFF. The chain is built from TRBV15 and TRBJ2-1; 7 bases map to TRBD1. Germline-derived CDR1 and CDR2 are LNHNV and YYDKDF (reference sequence). V gave up 1 base and J gave up 3 bases; unmatched junction bases: 6. This CDR3 has 16 amino acids.

The chain uses TRBV18 and TRBJ2-1, with TRBD1 identical over 7 bases. There are 15 residues in the CDR3. Germline CDR1 and CDR2: KGHSH and LQKENI. Trimming took 3 bases from V and 4 from J; bases not matched to a gene: 6. CDR3 residues: CASSPGDRAYNEQFF. The CDR3 bases are TGTGCCAGCTCACCCGGAGACAGGGCGTACAATGAGCAGTTCTTC. Together with reference TRBV18 and TRBJ2-1, the CDR3 gives the full variable domain: NAGVMQNPRHLVRRRGQEARLRCSPMKGHSHVYWYRQLPEEGLKFMVYLQKENIIDESGMPKERFSAEFPKEGPSILRIQQVVRGDSAAYFCASSPGDRAYNEQFFGPGTRLTVL.

The sample holds a few counts of this clone. The V call is TRBV29-1, the J call TRBJ2-1; 8 bases match TRBD2. CDR1 and CDR2 (germline): SQVTM, ANQGSEA. V shed 3 bases, J shed 7 bases, and the junction held 5 bases outside the gene matches. This CDR3 region has 13 residues. CDR3: CSVEGRGRNEQFF. Here the CDR3 DNA reads TGCAGCGTTGAGGGTCGCGGGAGGAATGAGCAGTTCTTC.

This clone was seen a handful of times. The chain is built from TRBV7-8 and TRBJ2-3; maybe TRBD1 (6 bases). This CDR3 contains 14 residues. V was trimmed by 1 base and J by 3 bases, leaving 8 bases between them. CDR1 and CDR2 from the germline V gene are SGHVS and FQNEAQ. Written as DNA, the CDR3 is TGTGCCAGCAGCTTAGATACAGGGACAGATACGCAGTATTTT. Amino acid sequence: CASSLDTGTDTQYF.